The rows below give T cell receptor beta chains drawn from one sample of a study of beta chain features in type 1 diabetes. Sequencing used immunoSEQ multiplex PCR; TCRdb keeps in-frame clones, though not all of them. This table holds around 250,000 clones, 13% to 15% found once. Sequencing used naive CD4+ T cells from blood. The source is a woman aged 40 to 55 in good health. Each CDR3 is given with its conserved first and last residue. The D gene is left open where the match is weak. Clone size is stated in some rows and not others, as once, few, many or a class when expanded.

TRBV7-9,.,TRBJ1-5,.,TGTGCCAGCAGCTCGGTTTATCAGCCCCAGCATTTT,CASSSVYQPQHF
TRBV11-2,.,TRBJ1-4,.,TGTGCCAGCAGCATAGAGGCAGGGGTGGGAAAACTGTTTTTT,CASSIEAGVGKLFF
TRBV19,.,TRBJ1-5,.,TGTGCCAGTAACGAACAGGGGCCCCAGCATTTT,CASNEQGPQHF
TRBV7-9,.,TRBJ1-2,.,TGTGCCAGCCTTGGGGGGGAGCTGGCCTATGGCTACACCTTC,CASLGGELAYGYTF
TRBV6-5,few,TRBJ1-6,TRBD1,TGTGCCAGCAGTTACCGCTGGACAGGCCTGAATTCACCCCTCCACTTT,CASSYRWTGLNSPLHF
TRBV6-5,.,TRBJ1-1,.,TGTGCCAGCAGTCCCCGGGGTTTGGGCGAAGCTTTCTTT,CASSPRGLGEAFF
TRBV13,few,TRBJ1-2,.,TGTGCCAGCAGTGGCCGGGTATCCTATGGCTACACCTTC,CASSGRVSYGYTF
TRBV7-9,.,TRBJ2-7,TRBD1,TGTGCCAGCAGCCCCAGGACAGGGGGCGGCTACGAGCAGTACTTC,CASSPRTGGGYEQYF
TRBV23-1,.,TRBJ2-2,TRBD1,TGCGCCAGCAGTTTACCGGGACAGGGGGACACCGGGGAGCTGTTTTTT,CASSLPGQGDTGELFF
TRBV5-6,.,TRBJ1-1,.,TGTGCCAGTTACAGGCGGAACACTGAAGCTTTCTTT,CASYRRNTEAFF
TRBV11-3,.,TRBJ2-1,TRBD1,TGTGCCAGCAAGGGGGCGTACGCCCATGAGCAGTTCTTC,CASKGAYAHEQFF
TRBV6-5,.,TRBJ2-3,.,TGTGCCAGCAGTTCAGGGAGGGGGACGGGCACAGATACGCAGTATTTT,CASSSGRGTGTDTQYF
TRBV6-5,few,TRBJ1-1,.,TGTGCCAGCACCCAGGACCGAGGGAAAGAAGCTTTCTTT,CASTQDRGKEAFF
TRBV4-1,few,TRBJ1-6,TRBD1,TGCGCCAGCAGCCCACCCTCAAGACCGGGACAGCCTTTCTATAATTCACCCCTCCACTTT,CASSPPSRPGQPFYNSPLHF
TRBV27,.,TRBJ2-3,TRBD1,TGTGCCAGCAGTTTGGTCGGACAGGGGACAGATACGCAGTATTTT,CASSLVGQGTDTQYF
TRBV11-2,few,TRBJ2-3,TRBD2,TGTGCCAGCAGTACGGGACTAGCTGCAGATACGCAGTATTTT,CASSTGLAADTQYF
TRBV5-4,.,TRBJ1-2,TRBD1,TGTGCCAGCAGCTCCGTAAGGGGGCCCTATGGCTACACCTTC,CASSSVRGPYGYTF
TRBV18,.,TRBJ1-5,.,TGTGCCAGCTCACCAACCCAGGGGAGTCAGCCCCAGCATTTT,CASSPTQGSQPQHF
TRBV6-5,once,TRBJ2-7,TRBD1,TGTGCCAGCAGGAAGACAGGGTACTACGAGCAGTACTTC,CASRKTGYYEQYF
TRBV10-2,few,TRBJ2-1,TRBD2,TGCGCCAGCAGTGTGCTAGCGGCCTACAATGAGCAGTTCTTC,CASSVLAAYNEQFF
TRBV19,few,TRBJ2-6,TRBD2,TGTGCCAGTAGTACCCCGGGAGGCCCTGGGGCCAACGTCCTGACTTTC,CASSTPGGPGANVLTF
TRBV2,few,TRBJ1-2,TRBD1,TGTGCCAGCCTACTGGGACAGGGGTCCTATGGCTACACCTTC,CASLLGQGSYGYTF
TRBV5-1,.,TRBJ1-4,TRBD1,TGCGCCAGCAGCTTGCAGGACAGGGCACAGGAAAAACTGTTTTTT,CASSLQDRAQEKLFF
TRBV4-1,.,TRBJ2-7,.,TGCGCCAGCAGCCTCGACAGAGCCCCGGATTACGAGCAGTACTTC,CASSLDRAPDYEQYF
TRBV6-1,few,TRBJ2-5,TRBD2,TGTGCCAGCAGTGGGACTAGCGGGGGGGAGACCCAGTACTTC,CASSGTSGGETQYF
TRBV25-1,few,TRBJ2-1,TRBD2,TGTGCCAGCAGTGAAGCGGGGGGGCCCTACAATGAGCAGTTCTTC,CASSEAGGPYNEQFF
TRBV7-8,few,TRBJ2-5,.,TGTGCCAGCAGCTTAGAAAGGCTAGAACGGCGAGAGACCCAGTACTTC,CASSLERLERRETQYF
TRBV9,.,TRBJ1-2,.,TGTGCCAGCAGCGTAGACAGGGTTGGCTACACCTTC,CASSVDRVGYTF
TRBV6-5,.,TRBJ1-2,.,TGTGCCAGCAGTTACCCAGGGGTTGGTGGCTACACCTTC,CASSYPGVGGYTF
TRBV12-5,.,TRBJ1-5,TRBD1,TGTGCTAGTGGTAAGGACAGGGGACTTCAGCCCCAGCATTTT,CASGKDRGLQPQHF
TRBV5-1,few,TRBJ1-4,.,TGCGCCAGCAGCTTGAACGGTTCCCCGACAGGATACGAAAAACTGTTTTTT,CASSLNGSPTGYEKLFF
TRBV5-1,.,TRBJ2-5,.,TGCGCCAGCAGCCCAGGGAGGGGGGCGCCCCAAGAGACCCAGTACTTC,CASSPGRGAPQETQYF
TRBV5-4,few,TRBJ1-5,TRBD1,TGTGCCAGCAGCGTGGGACAGGGGGGGAATCAGCCCCAGCATTTT,CASSVGQGGNQPQHF